Listed here are 12 T cell receptor beta chains from one sample, sequenced in a study of T cell responses to AZD1222 COVID-19 vaccine. Measured with immunoSEQ multiplex PCR; TCRdb has only the in-frame clones, and not every one. The sample includes tens of thousands of clones, about 88% of them seen just once. The input for sequencing was peripheral blood, taken on day 0 of AZD1222 vaccination. The receptor set was obtained from an adult in good health.

The rearrangement uses TRBV2 and TRBJ2-7; D is unresolved. CDR3 size: 13 residues. Looked up from germline, CDR1 is SNHLY and CDR2 is FYNNEI. The V end was cut by 7 bases, the J end by 6 bases, with 16 bases between. This CDR3 is CASTRTSATEQYF. The DNA of the CDR3 is TGTGCCAGCACGCGGACGTCCGCTACCGAGCAGTACTTC.

The CDR3 DNA sequence: TGTGCCTGGGGGAGGGCAGCCAAAAACATTCAGTACTTC. Protein: CAWGRAAKNIQYF. The chain joins TRBV30 to TRBJ2-4; 7 positions agree with TRBD2. The CDR3 totals 13 residues. V lost 5 bases and J lost 0; bases outside the gene matches: 1. The germline V gene encodes CDR1 GTSNPN and CDR2 SVGIG (reference sequence).

This chain connects TRBV4-1 to TRBJ2-7, with TRBD1 as a possible D gene (6 bases). Germline-derived CDR1 and CDR2 are MGHRA and YSYEKL. V was shortened by 0 bases and J by 2 bases, with 14 bases between the two germline ends. The length of the CDR3 is 16 residues. The CDR3 reads CASSQDLGGSPYEQYF. The CDR3 DNA sequence: TGCGCCAGCAGCCAAGATCTTGGGGGCTCTCCCTACGAGCAGTACTTC.

The CDR3 reads CASSPVSDDYGYTF. For the CDR3, the DNA is TGTGCCAGCTCACCCGTCTCAGACGACTATGGCTACACCTTC. The V call is TRBV18, the J call TRBJ1-2; no firm D call. V lost 3 bases to trimming and J lost 3 bases, with 11 bases between them. This CDR3 is 14 amino acids long. The germline V gene has CDR1 KGHSH and CDR2 LQKENI.

V is TRBV9 and J is TRBJ1-3; tentative D call: TRBD1 (5 bases). Germline V gene sequence: CDR1 SGDLS, CDR2 YYNGEE. The CDR3 is 14 amino acids. Trimming stripped 0 bases from V and 2 bases from J, with 6 bases between. The CDR3 loop is CASSVGTTGNTIYF. CDR3 in DNA: TGTGCCAGCAGCGTAGGGACAACTGGAAACACCATATATTTT. Full variable domain (outside the CDR3, taken from reference TRBV9 and TRBJ1-3): DSGVTQTPKHLITATGQRVTLRCSPRSGDLSVYWYQQSLDQGLQFLIQYYNGEERAKGNILERFSAQQFPDLHSELNLSSLELGDSALYFCASSVGTTGNTIYFGEGSWLTVV.

The genes are TRBV5-1 and TRBJ1-5, with unresolved D. Germline CDR1 SGHRS, CDR2 YFSETQ. Trimming cost V 2 bases and J 1 base, with 10 bases left between them. The CDR3 sequence is 15 residues long. Here the CDR3 DNA reads TGCGCCAGCAGCTTTTTATCCGGCAGCAATCAGCCCCAGCATTTT. Its protein is CASSFLSGSNQPQHF.

This chain links TRBV6-2 or TRBV6-3 with TRBJ1-2, with D unclear. Looked up from germline, CDR1 is MNHEY and CDR2 is SVGEGT. There are 13 residues in the CDR3. V shed 3 bases and J shed 10 bases, with 15 bases lying between them. CDR3 residues: CASSYLTAEPYTF. The CDR3 nucleotides are TGTGCCAGCAGTTATTTGACCGCAGAGCCCTACACCTTC.

The chain couples TRBV4-3 to TRBJ2-5; D is possibly TRBD2 (5 bases). The CDR3 sequence is 14 residues long. The germline gives CDR1 LGHNA, CDR2 YSLEER. V lost 0 bases and J lost 7, with 12 bases in between. CDR3 coding DNA: TGCGCCAGCAGCCAAGATGTTGGTCGGGGGACCCAGTACTTC. Residues: CASSQDVGRGTQYF.

V and J are TRBV14 and TRBJ2-4, with 7 bases fitting TRBD2. Unmatched junction bases numbered 5, after V lost 0 bases and J lost 6 bases. Germline V gene sequence: CDR1 SGHDN, CDR2 FVKESK. The CDR3 length is 15 residues. The CDR3 spells CASSQEGGILNIQYF. DNA of the CDR3: TGTGCCAGCAGCCAAGAGGGGGGGATTCTAAACATTCAGTACTTC. The full variable domain, completed using reference TRBV14 and TRBJ2-4, is EAGVTQFPSHSVIEKGQTVTLRCDPISGHDNLYWYRRVMGKEIKFLLHFVKESKQDESGMPNNRFLAERTGGTYSTLKVQPAELEDSGVYFCASSQEGGILNIQYFGAGTRLSVL.

This chain connects TRBV4-1 to TRBJ1-1; D is undetermined. V lost 0 bases, J lost 5 bases, and 7 bases lay in between. Germline CDR1 reads MGHRA; CDR2 reads YSYEKL. CDR3 length equals 13 residues. In nucleotides, the CDR3 is TGCGCCAGCAGCCAAGATATAAGGACTGAAGCTTTCTTT. Residues: CASSQDIRTEAFF.

This clone came up once. The chain is built from TRBV7-2 and TRBJ2-1; possible D gene TRBD1, 6 bases. V was cut by 1 base and J by 0 bases, with 7 bases left in between. Germline V gene data show CDR1 as SGHTA and CDR2 as FQGNSA. CDR3 length equals 15 residues. CDR3: CASSLDRASYNEQFF. CDR3 in DNA: TGTGCCAGCAGCTTAGACAGGGCCTCCTACAATGAGCAGTTCTTC. Looking up the rest from reference TRBV7-2 and TRBJ2-1 gives the full variable domain: GAGVSQSPSNKVTEKGKDVELRCDPISGHTALYWYRQSLGQGLEFLIYFQGNSAPDKSGLPSDRFSAERTGGSVSTLTIQRTQQEDSAVYLCASSLDRASYNEQFFGPGTRLTVL.

CDR3 loop: CASSLDTGELFF. The CDR3 DNA reads TGCGCCAGCAGCTTGGACACCGGGGAGCTGTTTTTT. The chain links TRBV5-1 to TRBJ2-2, with D uncertain. The CDR3 has 12 residues. Trimming stripped 0 bases from V and 3 bases from J, with 0 bases between. Per germline, CDR1 SGHRS and CDR2 YFSETQ. The entire variable domain, with the rest obtained from reference TRBV5-1 and TRBJ2-2, is as follows: KAGVTQTPRYLIKTRGQQVTLSCSPISGHRSVSWYQQTPGQGLQFLFEYFSETQRNKGNFPGRFSGRQFSNSRSEMNVSTLELGDSALYLCASSLDTGELFFGEGSRLTVL.